Listed below are T cell receptor beta chains from one sample, sequenced in a study of OX40 agonist ivuxolimab in advanced cancers. This table comes from immunoSEQ multiplex PCR, and its TCRdb copy is limited to in-frame clones, with some not included. This table has approximately 10,000 clones, 65% to 80% appearing once. Sequenced here: CD4+ or CD8+ T cells sorted from blood, sampled in a trial of the OX40 agonist ivuxolimab. These TCRs come from an adult with an advanced solid tumor such as melanoma, head and neck, liver or kidney cancer. Each CDR3 is given with its conserved first and last residue. Fields, in order: J gene, V gene, CDR3 protein.

TRBJ1-5 | TRBV19 | CASSKEGRGGQPQHF
TRBJ2-1 | TRBV9 | CASSADSNEQFF
TRBJ2-7 | TRBV27 | CASSSHSTGSYEQYF
TRBJ2-1 | TRBV7-8 | CASSLNGLNYNEQFF
TRBJ2-6 | TRBV29-1 | CSVEDRGPMSGANVLTF
TRBJ1-1 | TRBV6-6 | CASSSLQGRNTEAFF
TRBJ1-2 | TRBV11-2 | CASSSGQGARGYTF
TRBJ2-3 | TRBV18 | CASSPRQRDNTDTQYF
TRBJ2-1 | TRBV6-1 | CASSGLSGSRINEQFF
TRBJ1-4 | TRBV9 | CASSSPRMEGGVVEKLFF
TRBJ1-1 | TRBV14 | CASSSRRELDPWNTEAFF
TRBJ1-2 | TRBV27 | CASSFGQARGYTF
TRBJ2-2 | TRBV7-9 | CASSTGTVTGELFF
TRBJ1-5 | TRBV28 | CASSFGQGFRQPQHF
TRBJ2-7 | TRBV7-3 | CASSLLLGEQYF
TRBJ1-2 | TRBV5-6 | CASSLAHGYTF
TRBJ2-1 | TRBV6-1 | CASVGGRHNEQFF
TRBJ2-7 | TRBV4-1 | CASSQRLAGLVNEQYF
TRBJ2-4 | TRBV28 | CASSPDRADIQYF
TRBJ1-1 | TRBV27 | CASSPSTGVNTEAFF
TRBJ1-2 | TRBV2 | CASGQGTPNYGYTF
TRBJ2-3 | TRBV2 | CASSGTSGKGTDTQYF
TRBJ2-1 | TRBV2 | CASTLAGEGYNEQFF
TRBJ1-3 | TRBV5-4 | CASSQAGTRGNTIYF
TRBJ1-4 | TRBV2 | CASSSNRAGGNEKLFF
TRBJ2-5 | TRBV6-1 | CASSESASGTAWETQYF
TRBJ2-5 | TRBV29-1 | CSAEGCQTQYF
TRBJ2-1 | TRBV27 | CASGWGAGYNEQFF
TRBJ1-1 | TRBV5-1 | CASSSRPLDTEAFF
TRBJ2-2 | TRBV13 | CASSFLDNTGELFF
TRBJ2-3 | TRBV9 | CASEGLNTDTQYF
TRBJ1-3 | TRBV2 | CASSEQGPVHTIYF
TRBJ1-2 | TRBV5-1 | CASSGTGDYTF
TRBJ2-7 | TRBV6-1 | CASSDSYEQYF
TRBJ2-7 | TRBV27 | CASSLGLDYGEQYF
TRBJ1-2 | TRBV7-6 | CASSLGGTDYGYTF
TRBJ1-2 | TRBV6-1 | CASTENYGYTF
TRBJ2-3 | TRBV21-1 | CASSKRIAGLVTLMTDTQYF
TRBJ2-7 | TRBV19 | CASRGTSGSEQYF
TRBJ1-2 | TRBV15 | CATSRGHSRAFGYTF
TRBJ1-1 | TRBV7-9 | CASSPTYSDRATEAFF
TRBJ2-1 | TRBV13 | CASSLKQGASEQFF